The source of this T cell receptor (beta chain) is a study of identical twins. Study-wide findings and caveats: Excess sharing between twins was weaker in beta out-of-frame sequences. It was out-of-frame TCR alpha sharing in monozygotic twins that models underestimated.

A universal primer site was added by template switching, and unique molecular identifiers were carried by the cDNA. TCRdb reanalysed the 5' RACE reads using MiXCR and keeps one entry per CDR3 protein. This repertoire shows 450,000 or so distinct CDR3 sequences, approximately 15% found once; its top ten account for around 0.48%. In the case of this clonotype: Its cognate antigen is unknown.

V lost 3 bases to trimming and J lost 1 base, with 14 bases between them. CDR1 and CDR2 from the germline V gene are DFQATT and SNEGSKA (reference sequence). The CDR3 consists of 15 residues. These data were also reused for a study on yellow fever vaccine responses in identical twins.

The sample taken for sequencing was CD4+ T cells sorted from blood. This sequence joins TRBV20-1 and TRBJ2-3; a possible D gene is TRBD2 (6 bases). The source of this sequence is a woman aged 18-30 years in good health. The CDR3 DNA follows: TGCAGTGCTAGGCCCCCCGGGGGAGGCACAGATACGCAGTATTTT. This sequence encodes CSARPPGGGTDTQYF.